The 17 T cell receptor beta chains reported below all come from one sample, sequenced in a study of response to subunit inactivated influenza vaccine. TCRdb fed the RT-PCR reads into MiXCR, producing one record per CDR3 protein. The sample holds some 500,000 distinct CDR3 sequences; 15% to 20% are singletons and the top ten take about 3%. The sequenced sample was CD4+ T cells sorted from PBMCs, obtained roughly 24 months after vaccination. The receptor source for this set is a man aged 50 to 69 who received an inactivated influenza vaccine.

This clonotype was recorded many times. This chain links TRBV7-2 with TRBJ1-2, with TRBD1 matching 7 bases. V shed 5 bases and J 7 bases; nucleotides not matched to a gene: 7. CDR1 is SGHTA, CDR2 FQGNSA, per germline. There are 13 residues in the CDR3. Here the CDR3 DNA reads TGTGCCAGCAGCCCCTCTCAGGGGGGTGGCTACACCTTC. Protein: CASSPSQGGGYTF.

This clonotype was picked up many times. The chain links TRBV7-2 to TRBJ2-1; the match to TRBD1 covers 8 bases. Germline CDR1 reads SGHTA; CDR2 reads FQGNSA. This CDR3 region has 15 residues. V lost 1 base and J lost 10; bases outside the gene matches: 9. CDR3 coding DNA: TGTGCCAGCAGCTTAGGGACAGGGTCGGTCGGGGAGCAGTTCTTC. Translation gives CASSLGTGSVGEQFF.

CDR3 sequence reads: CAISTRQGVLAEQYF. The CDR3 DNA reads TGTGCCATCAGTACCAGACAGGGGGTCTTGGCCGAGCAGTACTTC. This chain connects TRBV10-3 to TRBJ2-7; 9 bases fit TRBD1. V shed 5 bases, J shed 6 bases, and the junction held 11 bases outside the gene matches. The CDR3 has 15 residues. Looked up from germline, CDR1 is ENHRY and CDR2 is SYGVKD.

The gene calls are TRBV6-5 and TRBJ2-3, with D possibly TRBD2 on 5 matching bases. CDR3 length equals 16 residues. Deletions cut 2 bases from V and 6 bases from J, with 18 bases between. CDR1 is MNHEY, CDR2 SVGAGI, per germline. This CDR3 reads CASSYAVRNAGDTQYF. DNA of the CDR3: TGTGCCAGCAGTTACGCGGTGCGTAACGCGGGCGATACGCAGTATTTT.

This chain joins TRBV7-2 and TRBJ1-2; D is uncertain. The CDR3 sequence is 13 residues long. V lost 6 bases and J lost 4, with 12 bases in between. The germline V gene encodes CDR1 SGHTA and CDR2 FQGNSA. CDR3: CASSFGASYGYTF. Written as DNA, the CDR3 is TGTGCCAGCAGTTTTGGTGCTTCCTATGGCTACACCTTC.

This clonotype was detected a few times. This chain links TRBV11-1 with TRBJ1-1; 7 nucleotides align to TRBD1. Losses at the gene ends were 3 bases for V and 0 bases for J; bases not matched to a gene: 16. Germline V gene lookup returns CDR1 SGHAT and CDR2 FQDESV (reference sequence). The CDR3 totals 19 residues. For the CDR3, the DNA is TGTGCCAGCAGCTTCTGGATGCCAAGGGACAGAAAGATGAACACTGAAGCTTTCTTT. This translates into CASSFWMPRDRKMNTEAFF.

The rearrangement links TRBV29-1 to TRBJ1-2; D perhaps matches TRBD1 (5 bases). This CDR3 has 11 amino acids. V was shortened by 6 bases and J by 5 bases, with 10 bases between the two germline ends. Germline V gene lookup returns CDR1 SQVTM and CDR2 ANQGSEA. The CDR3 coding sequence is TGCAGCGTCCTACAGGCTTATGGCTACACCTTC. This codes for CSVLQAYGYTF.

This clonotype was counted between two and nine times. The J gene is TRBJ1-2, the V gene TRBV5-1, with D possibly matching TRBD1 (5 bases). CDR1 and CDR2 (germline): SGHRS, YFSETQ. Trimming shortened V by 6 bases and J by 6 bases, and 15 bases separated the two germline ends. This CDR3 has 13 amino acids. The CDR3 reads CASTPSREHGYTF. CDR3 DNA sequence: TGCGCCAGCACTCCTTCCAGGGAACATGGCTACACCTTC.

The CDR3, as DNA: TGTGCCAGCAGCCCCGCGCAGGGACCGCAAGTTGAAGAGACCCAGTACTTC. This encodes CASSPAQGPQVEETQYF. V gene TRBV13 combines with J gene TRBJ2-5; D tentatively reads TRBD1 or TRBD2 (5 bases each). The CDR3 has 17 residues. Germline V gives CDR1 PRHDT, CDR2 FYEKMQ (reference sequence). V lost 5 bases to trimming and J lost 3 bases, with 22 bases between them.

This clonotype was seen a handful of times. The chain is built from TRBV4-1 and TRBJ2-3; 8 bases align to TRBD2. In germline, CDR1 is MGHRA, CDR2 YSYEKL. The CDR3 sequence is 18 residues long. J was trimmed by 4 bases and V by 0 bases; bases with no gene match: 12. The CDR3 is CASSQDPPGGAVSDTQYF. CDR3 nucleotides: TGCGCCAGCAGCCAAGATCCCCCCGGGGGGGCCGTTTCAGATACGCAGTATTTT.

The chain recombines TRBV20-1 with TRBJ2-1, with D possibly TRBD1 on 6 matching bases. Germline V CDR1 and CDR2: DFQATT, SNEGSKA (reference sequence). The CDR3 has 14 residues. V was cut by 2 bases and J by 6 bases, with 14 bases left in between. Written as DNA, the CDR3 is TGCAGTGCTAGACCCAGTTTGGGGGCCAATGAGCAGTTCTTC. Translated: CSARPSLGANEQFF.

This clonotype came up many times. The chain links TRBV12-3 or TRBV12-4 to TRBJ2-1, with D tentatively TRBD2 (5 bases). This CDR3 has 15 amino acids. The ends were cut back, 3 bases at V and 0 bases at J, with 9 bases in the middle. The CDR3 loop reads CASSFSAGSYNEQFF. CDR3 sequence (DNA): TGTGCCAGCAGTTTTTCTGCGGGCTCCTACAATGAGCAGTTCTTC.

This clonotype was seen a handful of times. The V call is TRBV15, the J call TRBJ1-3; D unresolved. Germline CDR1 LNHNV, CDR2 YYDKDF (reference sequence). Trimming left V 1 base short and J 4 bases short, with 14 bases between. CDR3 length equals 16 residues. In DNA form, the CDR3 reads TGTGCCACCAGCAGAGCCGGGAAATCTGGCGGAAACACCATATATTTT. Translation: CATSRAGKSGGNTIYF.

This clonotype was observed at least ten times. The genes are TRBV11-2 and TRBJ1-2; TRBD1 matches at 7 bases. The CDR3 spans 14 residues. CDR1 and CDR2 from the germline V gene are SGHAT and FQNNGV. V was clipped by 5 bases and J by 2 bases; unmatched bases: 5. This CDR3 reads CASSPGGGNYGYTF. The DNA for the CDR3 is TGTGCCAGCAGCCCAGGGGGGGGGAACTATGGCTACACCTTC.

The chain combines TRBV18 with TRBJ2-7; 9 nucleotides match TRBD1. V gave up 4 bases and J gave up 0 bases; unmatched junction bases: 10. The CDR3 consists of 17 residues. Looked up from germline, CDR1 is KGHSH and CDR2 is LQKENI. The CDR3 loop reads CASSLFSGTGSSYEQYF. CDR3 sequence (DNA): TGTGCCAGCTCACTTTTCTCCGGGACAGGGAGCTCCTACGAGCAGTACTTC.

The chain combines TRBV6-1 with TRBJ1-1; TRBD1 aligns across 7 bases. V lost 4 bases to trimming and J lost 4 bases; unmatched junction nucleotides: 3. Germline assignment: CDR1 MNHNS and CDR2 SASEGT. The CDR3 covers 13 residues. The CDR3 here is CASSAYRGTEAFF. The DNA for the CDR3 is TGTGCCAGCAGTGCTTACAGGGGCACTGAAGCTTTCTTT.

In DNA form, the CDR3 reads TGCAGTGCTACCTTTACCGGGACGATGCACGCCGGGGAGCTGTTTTTT. This translates into CSATFTGTMHAGELFF. This chain links TRBV20-1 with TRBJ2-2, with D perhaps being TRBD1 or TRBD2 (5 bases each). The germline gives CDR1 DFQATT, CDR2 SNEGSKA (reference sequence). This CDR3 region has 16 residues. Trimming shortened V by 4 bases and J by 6 bases, and 21 bases separated the two germline ends.